This note documents a single T cell receptor (beta chain) sequence. No antigen is known for it. CDR3 size: 18 residues. Germline lookup yields CDR1 MGHRA and CDR2 YSYEKL. V lost 5 bases to trimming and J lost 0 bases; unmatched junction nucleotides: 10. The PCR employed 60 Vbeta primers together with 13 Jbeta primers. Profiling relied on immunoSEQ multiplex PCR, and the TCRdb table lists in-frame clones only, not all of them. The table lists 150,000 to 200,000 clones, approximately 79% of them singletons. This record comes from a study of cytomegalovirus exposure and HLA in healthy donors. Study at large: Unique TCRs numbering around 85 million, obtained from HLA-typed donors, made up an early data release.

Whole-study results and caveats: CMV serostatus was the only immune exposure information that was available. Excluded: some indistinguishable V segments such as TRBV6-2 and TRBV6-3.

The sample comprised PBMCs. This clonotype originated in a human donor in good health. The chain employs TRBV4-1 and TRBJ2-6, with TRBD1 matching 7 bases. The CDR3: CASSYGDSRTSGANVLTF. The CDR3 coding sequence is TGCGCCAGCAGCTACGGGGACAGCCGGACCTCTGGGGCCAACGTCCTGACTTTC.